These T cell receptor beta chains were read from a single sample in a study of cytomegalovirus exposure and HLA in healthy donors. Only in-frame clones appear in the TCRdb table, and some are missing; sequencing was by immunoSEQ multiplex PCR. Among 150,000 or so clones listed, 75% to 80% were seen once. Sequenced: PBMCs. Receptors originate from a female donor in good health and CMV-seronegative. CDR3s include the opening cysteine and the closing phenylalanine or tryptophan. A D gene is named only where the DNA matches it firmly. The listing skips clone size in some rows; elsewhere it reads once, few, many or a size class.

TRBV28	TRBJ2-3	-	-	CASSPLGSGRSTDTQYF	TGTGCCAGCAGTCCCCTGGGGAGCGGACGAAGCACAGATACGCAGTATTTT
TRBV6-4	TRBJ1-1	-	-	CASSIEANTEAFF	TGTGCCAGCAGTATTGAGGCTAACACTGAAGCTTTCTTT
TRBV19	TRBJ2-7	-	-	CASSPDSITGRSYEQYF	TGTGCCAGTAGTCCTGACTCAATAACAGGGCGAAGCTACGAGCAGTACTTC
TRBV4-1	TRBJ2-1	-	TRBD2	CASSPVPLAGAGMYNEQFF	TGCGCCAGCAGCCCCGTCCCCCTAGCGGGAGCGGGGATGTACAATGAGCAGTTCTTC
TRBV4-1	TRBJ2-3	-	-	CASSQAHTGSTDTQYF	TGCGCCAGCAGCCAAGCTCATACAGGGAGCACAGATACGCAGTATTTT
TRBV9	TRBJ2-7	-	TRBD1	CASSVAAGGLYEQYF	TGTGCCAGCAGCGTAGCGGCAGGGGGCCTCTACGAGCAGTACTTC
TRBV7-9	TRBJ2-7	-	-	CASSLARAGEHEQYF	TGTGCCAGCAGCTTAGCGCGGGCAGGGGAGCACGAGCAGTACTTC
TRBV5-4	TRBJ1-2	-	TRBD1	CASGTGTGWYYGYTF	TGTGCCAGCGGGACCGGGACAGGGTGGTACTATGGCTACACCTTC
TRBV11-3	TRBJ1-2	-	-	CASSLDSSGRNVYGYTF	TGTGCCAGCAGCTTAGATTCCTCCGGGAGGAACGTCTATGGCTACACCTTC
TRBV13	TRBJ2-5	-	-	CASSLETRRETQYF	TGTGCCAGCAGCTTGGAGACTAGACGAGAGACCCAGTACTTC
TRBV5-5	TRBJ1-5	-	-	CASKPAENQPQHF	TGTGCCAGCAAACCCGCGGAAAATCAGCCCCAGCATTTT
TRBV19	TRBJ2-7	-	TRBD2	CASSIDGRAGYEQYF	TGTGCCAGTAGTATTGACGGGAGGGCCGGGTACGAGCAGTACTTC
TRBV9	TRBJ1-2	-	TRBD1	CASSQGLTGNYGYTF	TGTGCCAGCAGCCAGGGGTTGACAGGGAACTATGGCTACACCTTC
TRBV27	TRBJ2-7	-	-	CASSLTGNLHEQYF	TGTGCCAGCAGTTTAACAGGGAATTTACACGAGCAGTACTTC
TRBV18	TRBJ2-2	-	-	CASSHGQNTGELFF	TGTGCCAGCTCACATGGGCAGAACACCGGGGAGCTGTTTTTT
TRBV7-2	TRBJ2-7	-	TRBD1	CASSSGTGVYEQYF	TGTGCCAGCAGCTCTGGGACAGGGGTTTACGAGCAGTACTTC
TRBV4-1	TRBJ1-2	medium-sized	TRBD1	CASSRGQGEYGYTF	TGCGCCAGCAGCCGAGGACAGGGAGAGTATGGCTACACCTTC
TRBV10-3	TRBJ1-3	-	TRBD1	CAISAGTVSGNTIYF	TGTGCCATCAGCGCCGGGACAGTCTCTGGAAACACCATATATTTT
TRBV7-9	TRBJ2-2	-	-	CAGRQADTGELFF	TGTGCCGGTAGACAGGCAGACACCGGGGAGCTGTTTTTT
TRBV2	TRBJ2-2	-	-	CASSGAGMNTGELFF	TGTGCCAGCAGTGGAGCCGGTATGAACACCGGGGAGCTGTTTTTT